Sequencing of this T cell receptor beta chain was carried out in a study of cytomegalovirus exposure and HLA in healthy donors. PCR amplification relied on 60 Vbeta primers (plus 13 Jbeta primers). The assay was immunoSEQ multiplex PCR, and TCRdb's table has in-frame clones only and misses some. The sample shows 100,000 or so clones, about 73% of them seen only once. Trimming cost V 0 bases and J 2 bases, with 15 bases left between them. Germline values: CDR1 MNHEY, CDR2 SMNVEV (reference sequence). The CDR3 spans 17 residues. The sequence was obtained from a woman aged 40-49 years in good health and CMV-seropositive. The source material was PBMCs. The chain combines TRBV27 with TRBJ2-3; tentative D call: TRBD2 (5 bases). DNA for the CDR3: TGTGCCAGCAGTTTATCGACCCTCAGCGGATTCACAGATACGCAGTATTTT. This gives the protein CASSLSTLSGFTDTQYF.